One sample yielded the 5 T cell receptor beta chains listed below, sequenced in a study of cytomegalovirus exposure and HLA in healthy donors. Vbeta (60) and Jbeta (13) primers were used in the PCR. Profiled with immunoSEQ multiplex PCR; TCRdb holds only in-frame clones, not every one. This table has about 130,000 clones, about 8.5% appearing once. Sequencing was carried out using PBMCs. All receptors derive from a man aged 35 to 55 in good health and CMV-seronegative.

The genes are TRBV6-6 and TRBJ2-5; 8 bases line up with TRBD1. Judging by the DNA end, TRBJ2-7 fits better; the J call may be wrong. The CDR3 consists of 15 residues. From germline, CDR1 is MNHNY and CDR2 SVGAGI (reference sequence). The CDR3 nucleotides read TGTGCCAGCAGTTATGCCGGGACAGGCTCCTACGAGCAGTACTTC. Protein product: CASSYAGTGSYEQYF.

This clone qualifies as large (0.1 to 1%). The V and J genes are TRBV12-5 and TRBJ1-1, with unresolved D. V was shortened by 1 base and J by 1 base, with 4 bases between the two germline ends. This CDR3 region has 13 residues. CDR1 LGHNT and CDR2 FRNRAP come from the germline V gene. CDR3 amino acids: CASGLDGNTEAFF. The CDR3 bases are TGTGCTAGTGGTTTGGACGGGAACACTGAAGCTTTCTTT. Combining the CDR3 with reference TRBV12-5 and TRBJ1-1 gives the whole variable domain DARVTQTPRHKVTEMGQEVTMRCQPILGHNTVFWYRQTMMQGLELLAYFRNRAPLDDSGMPKDRFSAEMPDATLATLKIQPSEPRDSAVYFCASGLDGNTEAFFGQGTRLTVV.

This clone has more than one count but fewer than ten. The V gene is TRBV7-2, the J gene TRBJ1-2; TRBD1 agrees at 7 bases. Looked up from germline, CDR1 is SGHTA and CDR2 is FQGNSA. The CDR3 extends over 13 amino acids. After removal of 5 bases from V and 6 bases from J, the junction contained 6 bases not matched to a gene. CDR3 sequence reads: CASSTTGANGYTF. The CDR3 region has the DNA TGTGCCAGCAGCACTACAGGGGCTAATGGCTACACCTTC.

The V and J genes are TRBV14 and TRBJ2-3; 12 positions match TRBD2. Germline-derived CDR1 and CDR2 are SGHDN and FVKESK. Germline trimming cut 4 bases from V and 6 bases from J; bases unmatched to any gene: 5. The CDR3 totals 15 residues. The CDR3 DNA follows: TGTGCCAGCAGCCCGCTAGCGGGGGGGCTGGATACGCAGTATTTT. It translates to CASSPLAGGLDTQYF.

This clone was recorded a few times. This rearrangement joins TRBV30 to TRBJ2-7; 7 bases agree with TRBD1. J lost 10 bases, V lost 2 bases, and 14 bases had no gene match. There are 14 residues in the CDR3. The germline CDR1 and CDR2 sequences are GTSNPN and SVGIG (reference sequence). CDR3 nucleotides: TGTGCCTGGAGTCCCGGACAGGCCGAATCAGCACAGTACTTC. Translated, it gives CAWSPGQAESAQYF.